The 2 T cell receptor beta chains reported below all come from one sample, sequenced in a study of cytomegalovirus exposure and HLA in healthy donors. The PCR was carried out with 60 Vbeta primers and 13 Jbeta primers. The repertoire was sequenced with immunoSEQ multiplex PCR; TCRdb's copy has only in-frame clones and lacks some. The table records 65,000 to 85,000 clones, about 70% of them present only once. Sequencing input: PBMCs. These TCRs come from a woman aged 25-40 years in good health and CMV-seronegative.

The chain links TRBV7-2 to TRBJ1-2, with TRBD1 matching 10 bases. V was clipped by 1 base and J by 8 bases; unmatched bases: 7. The CDR3 sequence is 15 residues long. Germline assignment: CDR1 SGHTA and CDR2 FQGNSA. In DNA form, the CDR3 reads TGTGCCAGCAGCTTAGTCGGTTTGACAGGGGGCGGCTACACCTTC. This gives the protein CASSLVGLTGGGYTF.

The chain employs TRBV15 and TRBJ1-1; tentatively, D is TRBD1 (5 bases). Germline V lookup: CDR1 LNHNV, CDR2 YYDKDF (reference sequence). The length of the CDR3 is 14 residues. V lost 1 base and J 10 bases, leaving 16 bases between the germline ends. CDR3 residues: CATSRGAGGRIAFF. DNA of the CDR3: TGTGCCACCAGCAGAGGTGCCGGGGGGAGGATAGCTTTCTTT.